One sample yielded the 4 T cell receptor beta chains listed below, sequenced in a study of cytomegalovirus exposure and HLA in healthy donors. TCRdb's copy holds only in-frame clones and misses some; the assay was immunoSEQ multiplex PCR. This table holds 110,000 or so clones, about nine tenths found once. The sequencing input was PBMCs. The receptors derive from a man younger than 35 in good health and CMV-seronegative.

This clone was counted a single time. This rearrangement joins TRBV6-1 to TRBJ2-7; no clear D. The CDR3 totals 13 residues. CDR1 and CDR2 from the germline V gene are MNHNS and SASEGT. Trimming removed 2 bases at V and 4 bases at J, with 9 bases between. CDR3 in DNA: TGTGCCAGCAGTGAATATGCCGGGTACGAGCAGTACTTC. It is translated as CASSEYAGYEQYF.

The chain uses TRBV5-1 and TRBJ2-3; the match to TRBD1 covers 10 bases. Trimming at V came to 4 bases and at J to 1 base, leaving 6 bases not matched to a gene. CDR1 and CDR2 (germline): SGHRS, YFSETQ. This CDR3 region has 16 residues. CDR3 residues: CASSGRQGAGTDTQYF. The CDR3 DNA reads TGCGCCAGCAGCGGCAGACAGGGGGCTGGCACAGATACGCAGTATTTT.

As to this clone: Additional DNA sequences in this sample encode the identical CDR3. This chain connects TRBV15 to TRBJ1-2; the D is unclear. The CDR3 has 13 amino acids. CDR1 is LNHNV, CDR2 YYDKDF, per germline (reference sequence). V was shortened by 3 bases and J by 6 bases, with 11 bases between the two germline ends. CDR3 bases: TGTGCCACCAGCAGGGAAGAGGGAGATGGCTACACCTTC. It yields the protein CATSREEGDGYTF. Variable domain in full (rest from reference TRBV15 and TRBJ1-2): DAMVIQNPRYQVTQFGKPVTLSCSQTLNHNVMYWYQQKSSQAPKLLFHYYDKDFNNEADTPDNFQSRRPNTSFCFLDIRSPGLGDTAMYLCATSREEGDGYTFGSGTRLTVV.

In DNA, the CDR3 is TGTGCCATCAGTGAGTCTACAGAAAAACTGTTTTTT. Residues: CAISESTEKLFF. V and J are TRBV10-3 and TRBJ1-4; D is unclear. The CDR3 is 12 residues long. Between the trimmed V and J ends, which lost 0 bases and 8 bases, there was a span of 4 bases. Germline lookup yields CDR1 ENHRY and CDR2 SYGVKD.